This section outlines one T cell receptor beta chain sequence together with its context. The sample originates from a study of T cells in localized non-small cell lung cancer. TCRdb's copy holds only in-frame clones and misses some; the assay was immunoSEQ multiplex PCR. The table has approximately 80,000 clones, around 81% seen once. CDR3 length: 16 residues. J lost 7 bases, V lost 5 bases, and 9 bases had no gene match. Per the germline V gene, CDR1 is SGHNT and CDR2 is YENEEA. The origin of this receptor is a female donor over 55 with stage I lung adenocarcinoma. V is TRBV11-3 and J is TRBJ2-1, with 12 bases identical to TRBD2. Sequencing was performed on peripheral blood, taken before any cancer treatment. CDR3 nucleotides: TGTGCCAGCAGCCCGGGACTAGCGGGCCAACCTAATGAGCAGTTCTTC. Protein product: CASSPGLAGQPNEQFF.